A selection of T cell receptor beta chains follows, all from one sample in a study of T cell responses to AZD1222 COVID-19 vaccine. The method was immunoSEQ multiplex PCR; TCRdb's version includes in-frame clones alone and lacks a portion of them. The table has about 180,000 clones, approximately 90% seen once. Sequencing was performed on peripheral blood, taken on day 0 of AZD1222 vaccination. The receptors originated from an adult in good health. The CDR3 runs from the conserved cysteine through the conserved F or W. The D gene is left open where the match is weak. Clone size is stated in some rows and not others, as once, few, many or a class when expanded.

j_gene	abundance	v_gene	d_gene	CDR3nt	CDR3aa
TRBJ1-2	-	TRBV7-3	TRBD1	TGTGCCAGCAGCCCCTCGGCAGGGGGTGACTACACCTTC	CASSPSAGGDYTF
TRBJ1-2	-	TRBV10-3	-	TGTGCCATCAGAGGGACGGATAACTATGGCTACACCTTC	CAIRGTDNYGYTF
TRBJ1-2	-	TRBV4-2	-	TGTGCCAGCAGCCAAGAAGGGGACAATAAAGGTCATGGCTACACCTTC	CASSQEGDNKGHGYTF
TRBJ1-1	-	TRBV27	-	TGTGCCAGCAGTCTGGGACACCCCAGGGAAGAAGCTTTCTTT	CASSLGHPREEAFF
TRBJ2-2	-	TRBV20-1	-	TGCAGTGCTAGTTCCGGGGCGTGGACCGGGGAGCTGTTTTTT	CSASSGAWTGELFF
TRBJ1-1	-	TRBV27	-	TGTGCCAGCAGTGCTGACACCCGAACTGAAGCTTTCTTT	CASSADTRTEAFF
TRBJ1-3	-	TRBV11-3	-	TGTGCCAGCAGCTTACACAATTCCCCTGGAAACACCATATATTTT	CASSLHNSPGNTIYF
TRBJ1-3	few	TRBV27	TRBD1	TGTGCCAGCAGGTCCAGGGGGGGTGGAAACACCATATATTTT	CASRSRGGGNTIYF
TRBJ2-5	-	TRBV12-3/TRBV12-4	-	TGTGCCAGCAGTTTCTCGAAGACCCAGTACTTC	CASSFSKTQYF
TRBJ1-1	-	TRBV6-5	TRBD1	TGTGCCAGCAGTAGGGGACAGCCGATTCCTGAAGCTTTCTTT	CASSRGQPIPEAFF
TRBJ1-5	-	TRBV24-1	-	TGTGCCACCAGTGTCATGGATAGGGAATTCAATCAGCCCCAGCATTTT	CATSVMDREFNQPQHF
TRBJ2-3	-	TRBV2	-	TGTGCCAGCAGTGGGAAGACAGGCCCCACAGATACGCAGTATTTT	CASSGKTGPTDTQYF
TRBJ1-1	-	TRBV29-1	-	TGCAGTACCGGGACCAAGGACACTGAAGCTTTCTTT	CSTGTKDTEAFF
TRBJ2-7	-	TRBV7-9	TRBD1	TGTGCCAGCAGCTTTGGAGGGACAGGGACCTACGAGCAGTACTTC	CASSFGGTGTYEQYF
TRBJ2-3	-	TRBV7-6	TRBD2	TGTGCCAGCAGCTTAGGAACTAGCGGGGGTGTAAATACGCAGTATTTT	CASSLGTSGGVNTQYF
TRBJ1-6	-	TRBV7-9	-	TGTGCCAGCAGCTATGGACAGCCGAATTCACCCCTCCACTTT	CASSYGQPNSPLHF
TRBJ2-5	-	TRBV19	-	TGTGCCAGTAGGTCGGCAGGCACCTCACAAGAGACCCAGTACTTC	CASRSAGTSQETQYF